This T cell receptor (beta chain) was observed in a study of blood T cells in healthy people across ages. There are a few counts of this clonotype. A second PCR, run for about 7 to 11 cycles, used a sample-barcoded 5' primer plus a J-beta primer mix. From the 5' RACE reads, TCRdb called clonotypes with MiXCR, one entry per CDR3 protein. This table has more than 1 million distinct CDR3 sequences, 45% appearing once. The material sequenced was blood. This clonotype was sampled from an older woman in good health.

The chain's CDR3 is CASSYRPGRSTDTQYF. The CDR3 DNA reads TGTGCCAGCAGTTACAGGCCGGGACGGAGCACAGATACGCAGTATTTT. V and J are TRBV7-8 and TRBJ2-3; either TRBD1 or TRBD2 may supply D (5 bases each). Trimming shortened V by 6 bases and J by 0 bases, and 16 bases separated the two germline ends. This CDR3 contains 16 residues. Germline V CDR1 and CDR2: SGHVS, FQNEAQ.